This T cell receptor (beta chain) comes out of a study of blood T cell repertoires in COVID-19. Under the authors' procedure: Cell counts per sample came from amplifying reference gene primers. Assay used: immunoSEQ multiplex PCR; TCRdb lists only in-frame clones, some missing. Clonal size and the V and J genes are those of that table, whereas D and trimming came from the DNA. The sample yields more than 200,000 clones, around 90% seen once. The sample comprised peripheral blood. This sequence was found in a human donor in a cohort sampled during active COVID-19.

CDR3 coding DNA: TGTGCCAGCAGAGGACTAGCGGGAGGTGACGAGCAGTACTTC. Its protein is CASRGLAGGDEQYF. The rearrangement joins TRBV2 to TRBJ2-7, with TRBD2 matching over 14 bases. Unmatched junction bases numbered 3, after V lost 6 bases and J lost 5 bases. CDR1 and CDR2 from the germline V gene are SNHLY and FYNNEI. The CDR3 length is 14 residues.